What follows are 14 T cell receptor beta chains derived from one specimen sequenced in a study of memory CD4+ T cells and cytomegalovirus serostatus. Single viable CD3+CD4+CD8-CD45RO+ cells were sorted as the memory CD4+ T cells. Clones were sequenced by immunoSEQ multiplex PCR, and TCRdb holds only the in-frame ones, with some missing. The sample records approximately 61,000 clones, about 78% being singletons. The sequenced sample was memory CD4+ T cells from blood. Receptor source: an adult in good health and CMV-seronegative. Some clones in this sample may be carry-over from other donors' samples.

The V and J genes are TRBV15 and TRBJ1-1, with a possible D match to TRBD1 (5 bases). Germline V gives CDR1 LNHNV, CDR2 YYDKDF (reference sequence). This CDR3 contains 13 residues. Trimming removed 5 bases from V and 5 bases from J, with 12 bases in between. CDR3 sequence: CATSSLGETEAFF. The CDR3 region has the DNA TGTGCCACCAGCTCGCTGGGGGAGACTGAAGCTTTCTTT.

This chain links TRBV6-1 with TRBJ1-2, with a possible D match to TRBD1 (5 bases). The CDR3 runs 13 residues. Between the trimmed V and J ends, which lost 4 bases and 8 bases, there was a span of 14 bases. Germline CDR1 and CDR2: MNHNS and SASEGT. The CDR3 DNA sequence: TGTGCCAGCAGTGGATACAGGTTTGGCGGCTACACCTTC. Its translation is CASSGYRFGGYTF.

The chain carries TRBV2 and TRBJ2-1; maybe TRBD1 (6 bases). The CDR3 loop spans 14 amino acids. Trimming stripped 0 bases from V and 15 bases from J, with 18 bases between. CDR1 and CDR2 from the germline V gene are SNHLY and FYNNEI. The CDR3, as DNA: TGTGCCAGCAGTGAAGCGGGACAATTCCCCCAGCGGTTCTTC. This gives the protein CASSEAGQFPQRFF.

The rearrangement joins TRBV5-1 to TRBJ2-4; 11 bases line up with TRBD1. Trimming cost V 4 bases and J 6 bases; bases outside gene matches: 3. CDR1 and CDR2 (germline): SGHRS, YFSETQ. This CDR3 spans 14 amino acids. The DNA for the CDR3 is TGCGCCAGCAGCGGACAGGGGGCTGGAAACATTCAGTACTTC. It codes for CASSGQGAGNIQYF.

The CDR3 here is CASSEIRGRGPQIQYF. For the CDR3, the DNA is TGTGCCAGCAGCGAAATAAGGGGCAGGGGGCCGCAAATCCAGTACTTC. The V call is TRBV7-9, the J call TRBJ2-7; 8 positions agree with TRBD1. After removal of 5 bases from V and 10 bases from J, the junction contained 19 bases not matched to a gene. CDR1 is SEHNR and CDR2 is FQNEAQ in the germline V gene (reference sequence). The CDR3 length is 16 residues.

The CDR3 DNA reads TGCGCCAGCAGCCCCGTACTAGCGGGAGAGTGGAATGAGCAGTTCTTC. Residues: CASSPVLAGEWNEQFF. The chain recombines TRBV4-1 with TRBJ2-1; TRBD2 aligns across 11 bases. Germline CDR1 is MGHRA and CDR2 is YSYEKL. The length of the CDR3 is 16 residues. Germline trimming cut 4 bases from V and 7 bases from J; bases unmatched to any gene: 9.

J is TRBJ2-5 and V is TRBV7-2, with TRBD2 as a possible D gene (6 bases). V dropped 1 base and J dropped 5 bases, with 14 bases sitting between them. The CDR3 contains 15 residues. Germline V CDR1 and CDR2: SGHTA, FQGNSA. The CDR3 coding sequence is TGTGCCAGCAGCTTAGGTAGCGGCTTATGGGAGACCCAGTACTTC. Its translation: CASSLGSGLWETQYF.

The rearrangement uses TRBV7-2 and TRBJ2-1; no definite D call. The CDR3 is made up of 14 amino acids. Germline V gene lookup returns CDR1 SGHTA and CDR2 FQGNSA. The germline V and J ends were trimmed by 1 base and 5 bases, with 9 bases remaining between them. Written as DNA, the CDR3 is TGTGCCAGCAGCTTAGACCCTAGTAACAATGAGCAGTTCTTC. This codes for CASSLDPSNNEQFF.

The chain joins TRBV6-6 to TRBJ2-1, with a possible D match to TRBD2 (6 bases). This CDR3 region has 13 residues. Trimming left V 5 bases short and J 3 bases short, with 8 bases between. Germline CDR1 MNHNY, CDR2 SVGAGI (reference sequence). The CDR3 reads CASSIGGYNEQFF. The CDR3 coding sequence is TGTGCCAGCAGTATCGGGGGCTACAATGAGCAGTTCTTC.

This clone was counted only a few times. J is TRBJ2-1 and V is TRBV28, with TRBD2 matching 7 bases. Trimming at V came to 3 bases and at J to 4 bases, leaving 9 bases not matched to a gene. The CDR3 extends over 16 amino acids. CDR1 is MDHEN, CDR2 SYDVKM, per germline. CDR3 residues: CASSLGWEGRYNEQFF. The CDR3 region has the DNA TGTGCCAGCAGTTTGGGCTGGGAGGGCCGATACAATGAGCAGTTCTTC.

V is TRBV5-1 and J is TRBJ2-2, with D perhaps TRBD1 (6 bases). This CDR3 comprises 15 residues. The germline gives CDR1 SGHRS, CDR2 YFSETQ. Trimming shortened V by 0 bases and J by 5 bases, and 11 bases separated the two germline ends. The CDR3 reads CASSLGGLWTGELFF. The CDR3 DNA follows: TGCGCCAGCAGCTTGGGGGGGCTGTGGACCGGGGAGCTGTTTTTT.

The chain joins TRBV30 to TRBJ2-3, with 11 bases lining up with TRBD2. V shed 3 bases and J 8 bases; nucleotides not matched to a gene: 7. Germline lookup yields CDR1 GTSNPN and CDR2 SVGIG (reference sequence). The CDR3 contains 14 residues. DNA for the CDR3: TGTGCCTGGAGGAATAGCGGGGGGGTCGGTACGCAGTATTTT. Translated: CAWRNSGGVGTQYF. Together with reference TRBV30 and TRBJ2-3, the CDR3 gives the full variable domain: SQTIHQWPATLVQPVGSPLSLECTVEGTSNPNLYWYRQAAGRGLQLLFYSVGIGQISSEVPQNLSASRPQDRQFILSSKKLLLSDSGFYLCAWRNSGGVGTQYFGPGTRLTVL.

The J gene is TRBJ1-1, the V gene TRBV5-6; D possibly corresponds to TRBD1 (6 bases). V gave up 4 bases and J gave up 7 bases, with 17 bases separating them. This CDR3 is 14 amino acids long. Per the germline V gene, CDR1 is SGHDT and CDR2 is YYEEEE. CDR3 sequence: CASSHLYRDFEAFF. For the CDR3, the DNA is TGTGCCAGCAGCCATCTATACAGGGATTTTGAAGCTTTCTTT.

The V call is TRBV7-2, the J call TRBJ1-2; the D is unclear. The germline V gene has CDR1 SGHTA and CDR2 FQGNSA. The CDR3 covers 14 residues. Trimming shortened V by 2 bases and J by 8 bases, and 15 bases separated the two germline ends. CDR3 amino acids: CASSLYEVLGGYTF. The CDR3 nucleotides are TGTGCCAGCAGCTTATACGAGGTGTTAGGCGGCTACACCTTC.